Shown below are 4 T cell receptor beta chains from a single sample sequenced in a study of blood T cell repertoires in COVID-19. The data were produced by immunoSEQ multiplex PCR, yet TCRdb's version contains in-frame clones alone and is incomplete. The sample holds fewer than 350,000 clones, around 85% seen once. Sequenced material: PBMCs or T cells enriched from blood (not recorded which). The receptor set was obtained from a woman aged 40 to 49 with acute COVID-19.

This rearrangement joins TRBV20-1 to TRBJ2-1, with D tentatively TRBD1 (5 bases). The CDR3 spans 11 residues. V gave up 6 bases and J gave up 9 bases, with 12 bases separating them. CDR1 and CDR2 (germline): DFQATT, SNEGSKA (reference sequence). CDR3 residues: CSATGVGEQFF. The CDR3 bases are TGCAGTGCAACAGGTGTAGGTGAGCAGTTCTTC.

The chain couples TRBV7-2 to TRBJ1-5; 11 nucleotides agree with TRBD1. With V trimmed by 4 bases and J by 4 bases, 3 bases remained unmatched. The germline V gene has CDR1 SGHTA and CDR2 FQGNSA. There are 15 residues in the CDR3. CDR3 DNA sequence: TGTGCCAGCAGCTGGACAGGGGGCGGTAATCAGCCCCAGCATTTT. Protein product: CASSWTGGGNQPQHF.

The CDR3 DNA is TGTGCCAGCAGTCTCTCTCAGGGGGACAGGGGGCCCACGGGCTATGGCTACACCTTC. It codes for CASSLSQGDRGPTGYGYTF. The rearrangement links TRBV28 to TRBJ1-2; 12 bases map to TRBD1. Losses at the gene ends were 5 bases for V and 4 bases for J; bases not matched to a gene: 17. The CDR3 runs 19 residues. From germline, CDR1 is MDHEN and CDR2 SYDVKM.

This chain links TRBV11-2 with TRBJ1-1; TRBD1 agrees at 9 bases. Germline assignment: CDR1 SGHAT and CDR2 FQNNGV. Trimming removed 4 bases from V and 6 bases from J; junction bases left unmatched: 12. CDR3 length equals 16 residues. The CDR3 DNA follows: TGTGCCAGCAGCTCCATAATACAGGGGGCAAAGGCTGAAGCTTTCTTT. Protein: CASSSIIQGAKAEAFF.